This T cell receptor beta chain is drawn from a study of vaccination and CD4 T cells after COVID-19. Overall study context: Control cultures were supplied with a CEFX pool, an HIV-1 Nef pool, or no peptide at all.

An Oncomine TCR Beta short-read assay was used to sequence the DNA from cultured CD4+ T cells. TCRdb re-derived calls from the PCR reads in MiXCR, one entry per CDR3 protein. The sample has about 13,000 distinct CDR3 sequences, roughly 39% seen once. As for this clonotype: Its antigen is unidentified.

Treatment here: roughly nine-day PBMC culture with coronavirus spike peptide pools or control peptides (ViraFEST assay). Wells that each held roughly 2 million PBMCs were cultured with 9 to 10 IU/ml IL-2 and 10 ug/ml peptide pools. There are 15 residues in the CDR3. V was pared by 1 base and J by 2 bases, with 12 bases between. Germline assignment: CDR1 SGHDT and CDR2 YYEEEE. The receptor was isolated from a human donor who had recovered from COVID-19. The rearrangement joins TRBV5-6 to TRBJ2-5; no reliable D call. Material for sequencing was CD4+ T cells from blood, cultured in vitro. CDR3 nucleotides: TGTGCCAGCAGCTTGCAGGTCTCGGGTCAAGAGACCCAGTACTTC. This sequence encodes CASSLQVSGQETQYF.